This section outlines one T cell receptor (beta chain) sequence together with its context. What it binds is unknown. The repertoire was sequenced with immunoSEQ multiplex PCR; TCRdb's copy has only in-frame clones and lacks some. Among roughly 350,000 clones listed, around 89% were seen once. The germline V and J ends were trimmed by 3 bases and 1 base, with 6 bases remaining between them. CDR1 and CDR2 from the germline V gene are SEHNR and FQNEAQ (reference sequence). The length of the CDR3 is 13 residues. This sample was taken from a study of Ad26.COV2.S vaccination and SARS-CoV-2 variants. Notes on the study in general: Substantial breadth was reportedly displayed by spike-specific CD8+ and CD4+ T cell responses after vaccination.

Treatment noted: about 20 received Ad26.COV2.S at low or high dose, single or two shots; roughly five received placebo; per-sample allocation not given. Day 63 following the first vaccine or placebo injection was when the samples were taken. Donation came from an adult in Boston who was aged 18-55 years. The specimen was peripheral blood, collected in a trial of Ad26.COV2.S vaccine versus placebo. The chain carries TRBV7-9 and TRBJ1-1; D is perhaps TRBD1 (5 bases). The sequence derives from a person aged 18-65 years who received the Ad26.COV2.S COVID-19 vaccine or a placebo. CDR3 sequence reads: CASSLTENTEAFF. Here the CDR3 DNA reads TGTGCCAGCAGCTTGACAGAGAACACTGAAGCTTTCTTT. Full variable domain (remainder filled in from reference TRBV7-9 and TRBJ1-1): DTGVSQNPRHKITKRGQNVTFRCDPISEHNRLYWYRQTLGQGPEFLTYFQNEAQLEKSRLLSDRFSAERPKGSFSTLEIQRTEQGDSAMYLCASSLTENTEAFFGQGTRLTVV.